A selection of T cell receptor beta chains follows, all from one sample in a study of cytomegalovirus exposure and HLA in healthy donors. Method: immunoSEQ multiplex PCR; TCRdb's copy keeps in-frame clones and lacks some. The sample yields 65,000 to 75,000 clones, roughly two thirds seen once. The sequenced material came from PBMCs. All receptors come from a man in his forties in good health and CMV-seropositive. Both conserved end residues are part of each CDR3. Fields, in order: clone size, D gene, V gene, J gene, CDR3 DNA, CDR3 protein. The D gene is left open where the match is weak. Clone size is given for some rows only: seen once, a few or many times, or a class if the clone is expanded.

>.|.|TRBV10-3|TRBJ1-6
TGTGCCATCAGTGAGTCTTCCAGGGCCAATAATTCACCCCTCCACTTT
CAISESSRANNSPLHF
>.|.|TRBV29-1|TRBJ2-7
TGCAGCGTAGCCCCGGACAGACCTACGTCCAAGCAGTACTTC
CSVAPDRPTSKQYF
>.|TRBD1|TRBV6-6|TRBJ1-3
TGTGCCAGCAGTTTCCCGGGACAGAGCTCTGGAAACACCATATATTTT
CASSFPGQSSGNTIYF
>.|.|TRBV30|TRBJ1-1
TGTGCCTGGAACGGGGGGCGAAATGAAGCTTTCTTT
CAWNGGRNEAFF
>few|.|TRBV30|TRBJ2-7
TGTGCCTGGAGCCGAGAGAGGAGGGGCGAGCAGTACTTC
CAWSRERRGEQYF
>few|TRBD1|TRBV30|TRBJ1-2
TGTGCCAGCAGCTTAGGGACAGGGAATGGCTACACCTTC
CASSLGTGNGYTF
>.|.|TRBV30|TRBJ1-4
TGTGCCTGGAGTGTATCAGGGGCAGGGGAAAAACTGTTTTTT
CAWSVSGAGEKLFF
>.|.|TRBV7-9|TRBJ1-2
TGTGCCAGCAGCTTACTCGAGTTTGGCTATGGCTACACCTTC
CASSLLEFGYGYTF
>.|.|TRBV30|TRBJ1-3
TGTGCCTTCCCGGACACCTTCTCTGGAAACACCATATATTTT
CAFPDTFSGNTIYF
>.|TRBD2|TRBV7-3|TRBJ2-1
TGTGCCAGCAGCTTAGGCGGGGGGTACAATGAGCAGTTCTTC
CASSLGGGYNEQFF
>.|.|TRBV11-2|TRBJ2-5
TGTGCCAGCAGCTTAGGACAGGTCTTGATGGAGACCCAGTACTTC
CASSLGQVLMETQYF
>.|TRBD1|TRBV7-8|TRBJ1-6
TGTGCCAGCAGCTTAGGTTCGACGACAGGGGCCAATTCACCCCTCCACTTT
CASSLGSTTGANSPLHF
>.|TRBD1|TRBV27|TRBJ2-7
TGTGCCAGCAGTGCCACCGGGACAGGGGGCATCGGCGGGAGGGTATACGAGCAGTACTTC
CASSATGTGGIGGRVYEQYF
>.|TRBD2|TRBV5-4|TRBJ2-7
TGTGCCAGCAGCCAGGGGACTAGCGGAACCTACGAGCAGTACTTC
CASSQGTSGTYEQYF
>.|TRBD1|TRBV5-1|TRBJ2-5
TGCGCCAGCAGCGACCCGACAGGGTCCCAAGAGACCCAGTACTTC
CASSDPTGSQETQYF
>.|TRBD1|TRBV6-6|TRBJ2-7
TGTGCCAGCAGGGCCCCGGGACAGACCTACGAGCAGTACTTC
CASRAPGQTYEQYF
>.|TRBD1|TRBV6-5|TRBJ2-7
TGTGCCAGCAGTTACTCCGGGACAGGGCACACCTACGAGCAGTACTTC
CASSYSGTGHTYEQYF
>.|.|TRBV6-5|TRBJ2-7
TGTGCCAGCAGTTCCGAGACAGGCTCCTACGAGCAGTACTTC
CASSSETGSYEQYF
>.|.|TRBV19|TRBJ2-7
TGTGCCAGTAGTATAGACCTTAGCCAACTAGCCTACGAGCAGTACTTC
CASSIDLSQLAYEQYF
>once|TRBD2|TRBV14|TRBJ2-1
TGTGCCAGCAGCCCAGTAGCGGGAGGCAGGAATGAGCAGTTCTTC
CASSPVAGGRNEQFF
>.|.|TRBV2|TRBJ1-5
TGTGCCAGCAACGGGGGACTCAGCAATCAGCCCCAGCATTTT
CASNGGLSNQPQHF
>.|.|TRBV2|TRBJ2-5
TGTGCCAGCAGCCTACAGGGTGTTGGAGAGACCCAGTACTTC
CASSLQGVGETQYF
>.|.|TRBV28|TRBJ2-7
TGTGCCAGCAGCCTAACAGGCTACGAGCAGTACTTC
CASSLTGYEQYF
>.|TRBD1|TRBV13|TRBJ1-2
TGTGCCAGCAGCTTAGGGCCAGGGGGGTATGGCTACACCTTC
CASSLGPGGYGYTF
>.|TRBD1|TRBV13|TRBJ1-3
TGTGCCAGCAGCTCCCAATCAGGGGGAGGAAACACCATATATTTT
CASSSQSGGGNTIYF
>many|.|TRBV19|TRBJ2-1
TGTGCCAGTAGTATGGCTAGCGAAGGTGAGCAGTTCTTC
CASSMASEGEQFF
>.|.|TRBV30|TRBJ1-6
TGTGCCTGGAGTGAGGTACAGAGCTCCTATAATTCACCCCTCCACTTT
CAWSEVQSSYNSPLHF
>.|TRBD1|TRBV29-1|TRBJ2-1
TGCAGCGTGGCTGGACAGGATAGCTCCTACAATGAGCAGTTCTTC
CSVAGQDSSYNEQFF
>.|.|TRBV19|TRBJ1-6
TGTGCCAGTAAACAGAACTCCTATAATTCACCCCTCCACTTT
CASKQNSYNSPLHF
>.|TRBD2|TRBV19|TRBJ2-3
TGTGCCAGTAGTGCCAGACTAGCAGGGCGCACAGATACGCAGTATTTT
CASSARLAGRTDTQYF
>.|.|TRBV11-3|TRBJ2-7
TGTGCCAGCAGCCCCCGGGGGGACACCTACGAGCAGTACTTC
CASSPRGDTYEQYF
>few|.|TRBV30|TRBJ1-6
TGTGCCTGGAGGCGGCTCGAAAATTCACCCCTCCACTTT
CAWRRLENSPLHF
>.|TRBD1|TRBV6-1|TRBJ1-1
TGTGCCACACAGGGGGTGGGAACTGAAGCTTTCTTT
CATQGVGTEAFF
>.|TRBD1|TRBV2|TRBJ1-5
TGTGCCAGCAGACTGACAGGGGGCGGAAATCAGCCCCAGCATTTT
CASRLTGGGNQPQHF
>.|.|TRBV4-1|TRBJ1-5
TGCGCCAGCAGCCCCGCGCCCGGAGACTATAGCAATCAGCCCCAGCATTTT
CASSPAPGDYSNQPQHF
>.|.|TRBV7-2|TRBJ1-2
TGTGCCAGCAGCTTAGTCCAGGGTTATGGCTACACCTTC
CASSLVQGYGYTF
>.|TRBD1|TRBV30|TRBJ2-1
TGTGCCTGGAGTGTAGAGGGGGCAGATGAGCAGTTCTTC
CAWSVEGADEQFF
>.|.|TRBV10-2|TRBJ2-7
TGCGCCAGCAGTGAGCGGAGGGAGTGGTCCTACGAGCAGTACTTC
CASSERREWSYEQYF
>few|TRBD1|TRBV30|TRBJ1-2
TGTGCCTGGAGTGTACTCTCAGGGCAGGGGGACTATGGCTACACCTTC
CAWSVLSGQGDYGYTF
>.|TRBD2|TRBV7-8|TRBJ2-1
TGTGCCAGCAGCTCCCGCGGGACTAGGACGACTTCGAAGTTCTTC
CASSSRGTRTTSKFF
>.|.|TRBV30|TRBJ1-5
TGTGCCTGGAGTGTACAAGACAGGCAGCCCCAGCATTTT
CAWSVQDRQPQHF
>.|TRBD1|TRBV6-5|TRBJ2-3
TGTGCCAGCAGTCGACAGGGCCTCCGCACAGATACGCAGTATTTT
CASSRQGLRTDTQYF
>.|.|TRBV29-1|TRBJ2-1
TGCAGCGTTGGTTTCGCAGGGTCGGTCGAGCAGTTCTTC
CSVGFAGSVEQFF
>once|TRBD2|TRBV27|TRBJ2-3
TGTGCCAGCAGCCCCGGGACTAGCGGGGGGAGACGCACAGATACGCAGTATTTT
CASSPGTSGGRRTDTQYF
>.|TRBD2|TRBV30|TRBJ2-3
TGTGCCTGGAAGCTAGCGGGAGTAAGAGATACGCAGTATTTT
CAWKLAGVRDTQYF
>.|.|TRBV5-1|TRBJ2-7
TGCGCCAGCAGCTTACGAACAGGTCGCGAGCAGTACTTC
CASSLRTGREQYF